A selection of T cell receptor beta chains follows, all from one sample in a study of T cell repertoires in cytomegalovirus infection. Their antigens remain unidentified. MiXCR was run by TCRdb on the reads, yielding one entry per CDR3 protein. The top ten clones hold around 15% of a sample with approximately 990,000 distinct CDR3 sequences, approximately 31% of them seen once. The sample consisted of cultured CD8+ T cells from PBMCs, taken from culture after CMV antigen stimulation. The receptors originated from a human donor in good health (CMV status not recorded). Some clones in this sample may be carry-over from other donors' samples. Both conserved end residues are part of each CDR3.

v_gene: TRBV13
j_gene: TRBJ2-1
len: 14
CDR3aa: CASSTADSYNEQFF

v_gene: TRBV7-2
j_gene: TRBJ2-3
len: 16
CDR3aa: CASSARLAGATDTQYF

v_gene: TRBV7-6
j_gene: TRBJ2-1
len: 20
CDR3aa: CASSGEGGTSGGFGYNEQFF

v_gene: TRBV6-6
j_gene: TRBJ2-1
len: 15
CDR3aa: CASKILAGGTNEQFF

v_gene: TRBV6-1
j_gene: TRBJ2-1
len: 17
CDR3aa: CASSEIDHPSQYNEQFF

v_gene: TRBV7-6
j_gene: TRBJ1-2
len: 13
CDR3aa: CASSFGQADGYTF

v_gene: TRBV5-1
j_gene: TRBJ1-2
len: 13
CDR3aa: CASSEAVNYGYTF

v_gene: TRBV10-3
j_gene: TRBJ2-1
len: 12
CDR3aa: CAISEALGEQFF

v_gene: TRBV29-1
j_gene: TRBJ1-1
len: 14
CDR3aa: CSVEEGQRPTEAFF

v_gene: TRBV7-3
j_gene: TRBJ2-4
len: 15
CDR3aa: CASSLPDGAKNIQYF

v_gene: TRBV4-2
j_gene: TRBJ2-7
len: 12
CDR3aa: CASSQGTDQQYF

v_gene: TRBV7-8
j_gene: TRBJ2-1
len: 18
CDR3aa: CASSLEGPGGGPYNEQFF

v_gene: TRBV19
j_gene: TRBJ1-2
len: 15
CDR3aa: CASSILGERRVGYTF

v_gene: TRBV6-5
j_gene: TRBJ2-3
len: 16
CDR3aa: CASSYSKSSGGLTQYF

v_gene: TRBV4-1
j_gene: TRBJ1-2
len: 16
CDR3aa: CASSQEQKQGALGYTF

v_gene: TRBV4-3
j_gene: TRBJ2-4
len: 15
CDR3aa: CASSQGQGPKNIQYF

v_gene: TRBV19
j_gene: TRBJ1-5
len: 17
CDR3aa: CASRDRGPSIGNQPQHF

v_gene: TRBV27
j_gene: TRBJ1-1
len: 15
CDR3aa: CASSVERGSNTEAFF

v_gene: TRBV9
j_gene: TRBJ2-3
len: 14
CDR3aa: CASSVDLTEDTQYF

v_gene: TRBV7-9
j_gene: TRBJ2-3
len: 17
CDR3aa: CASSLDHRTGSADTQYF

v_gene: TRBV6-6
j_gene: TRBJ2-3
len: 14
CDR3aa: CASNEGTSTDTQYF

v_gene: TRBV14
j_gene: TRBJ2-1
len: 18
CDR3aa: CASSQGSWGSGGLYEQFF

v_gene: TRBV7-9
j_gene: TRBJ1-5
len: 15
CDR3aa: CASSSLDRLIQPQHF

v_gene: TRBV29-1
j_gene: TRBJ2-6
len: 16
CDR3aa: CSVELRGVSGANVLTF

v_gene: TRBV7-6
j_gene: TRBJ1-2
len: 16
CDR3aa: CASSLAGTFPHYGYTF

v_gene: TRBV7-6
j_gene: TRBJ1-1
len: 19
CDR3aa: CASSPTTNLPGPTNTEAFF

v_gene: TRBV19
j_gene: TRBJ1-1
len: 13
CDR3aa: CTSSITGVVEAFF

v_gene: TRBV19
j_gene: TRBJ1-5
len: 18
CDR3aa: CASSTNPTDRGREQPQHF

v_gene: TRBV7-6
j_gene: TRBJ2-6
len: 17
CDR3aa: CASTTGIVSSEANVLTF

v_gene: TRBV5-6
j_gene: TRBJ1-1
len: 15
CDR3aa: CASSLGASPDTEAFF

v_gene: TRBV14
j_gene: TRBJ2-3
len: 12
CDR3aa: CASSQRPLVQYF

v_gene: TRBV19
j_gene: TRBJ1-2
len: 14
CDR3aa: CASSPGGLLGSYTF

v_gene: TRBV7-2
j_gene: TRBJ2-5
len: 16
CDR3aa: CASSSLGTSGSETQYF

v_gene: TRBV6-2/TRBV6-3
j_gene: TRBJ2-2
len: 15
CDR3aa: CASTNHELYTGELFF

v_gene: TRBV2
j_gene: TRBJ2-7
len: 12
CDR3aa: CATRLRSYEQYF